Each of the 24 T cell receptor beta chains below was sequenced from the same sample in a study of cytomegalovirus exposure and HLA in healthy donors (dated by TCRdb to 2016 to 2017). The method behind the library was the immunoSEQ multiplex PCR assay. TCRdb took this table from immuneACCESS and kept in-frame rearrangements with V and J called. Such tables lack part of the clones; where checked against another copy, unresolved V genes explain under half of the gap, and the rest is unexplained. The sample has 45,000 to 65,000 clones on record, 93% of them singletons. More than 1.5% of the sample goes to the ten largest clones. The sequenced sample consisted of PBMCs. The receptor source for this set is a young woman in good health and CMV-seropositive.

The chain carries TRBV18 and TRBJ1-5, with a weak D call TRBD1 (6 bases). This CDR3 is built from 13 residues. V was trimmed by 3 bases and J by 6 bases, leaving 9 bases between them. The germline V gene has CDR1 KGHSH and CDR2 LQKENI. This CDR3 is CASSPRGTQPQHF. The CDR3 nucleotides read TGTGCCAGCTCACCGAGGGGGACTCAGCCCCAGCATTTT.

This CDR3 reads CAWTPGHMNTEAFF. The CDR3 DNA reads as TGTGCCTGGACTCCGGGACATATGAACACTGAAGCTTTCTTT. The chain uses TRBV30 and TRBJ1-1; D may be TRBD1 (6 bases). The germline V and J ends were trimmed by 4 bases and 0 bases, with 12 bases remaining between them. The CDR3 runs to 14 residues. Germline-derived CDR1 and CDR2 are GTSNPN and SVGIG (reference sequence).

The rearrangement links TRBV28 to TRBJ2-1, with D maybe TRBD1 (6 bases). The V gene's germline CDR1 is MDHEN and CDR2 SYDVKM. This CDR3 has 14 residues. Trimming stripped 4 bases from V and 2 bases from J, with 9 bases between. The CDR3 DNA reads TGTGCCAGCAGTTACGGACAGCCCTACAATGAGCAGTTCTTC. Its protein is CASSYGQPYNEQFF.

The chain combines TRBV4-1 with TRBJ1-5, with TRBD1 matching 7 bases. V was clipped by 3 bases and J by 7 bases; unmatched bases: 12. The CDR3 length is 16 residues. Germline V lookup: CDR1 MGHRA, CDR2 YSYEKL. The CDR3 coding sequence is TGCGCCAGCAGCCACCCTCCGACAGGGAGGCAACAGCCCCAGCATTTT. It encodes CASSHPPTGRQQPQHF.

The CDR3 spells CASRAGTGNEKLFF. DNA of the CDR3: TGTGCCAGTAGAGCCGGGACAGGCAATGAAAAACTGTTTTTT. This chain uses TRBV19 with TRBJ1-4, with TRBD1 matching over 8 bases. This CDR3 contains 14 residues. The V and J ends lost 6 bases and 5 bases, in that order; junction bases with no gene match: 5. The germline V gene has CDR1 LNHDA and CDR2 SQIVND (reference sequence).

The CDR3 protein is CASSLAETQYF. CDR3 sequence (DNA): TGTGCCAGCAGCCTTGCGGAGACCCAGTACTTC. V is TRBV14 and J is TRBJ2-5; D is ambiguous. CDR3 size: 11 residues. V shed 4 bases and J shed 5 bases, with 5 bases lying between them. The germline V gene encodes CDR1 SGHDN and CDR2 FVKESK.

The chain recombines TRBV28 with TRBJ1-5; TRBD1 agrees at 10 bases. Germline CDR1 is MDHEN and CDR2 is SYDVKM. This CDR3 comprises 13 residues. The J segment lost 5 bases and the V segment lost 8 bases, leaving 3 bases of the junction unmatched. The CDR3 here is CASRTGGYQPQHF. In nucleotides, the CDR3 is TGTGCCAGCCGGACAGGGGGGTATCAGCCCCAGCATTTT.

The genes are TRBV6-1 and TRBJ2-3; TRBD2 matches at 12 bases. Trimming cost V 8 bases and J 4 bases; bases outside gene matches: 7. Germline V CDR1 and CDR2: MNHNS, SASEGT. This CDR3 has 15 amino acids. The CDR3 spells CASDTSGGPSDTQYF. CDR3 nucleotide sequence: TGTGCCAGCGATACTAGCGGGGGGCCCTCAGATACGCAGTATTTT.

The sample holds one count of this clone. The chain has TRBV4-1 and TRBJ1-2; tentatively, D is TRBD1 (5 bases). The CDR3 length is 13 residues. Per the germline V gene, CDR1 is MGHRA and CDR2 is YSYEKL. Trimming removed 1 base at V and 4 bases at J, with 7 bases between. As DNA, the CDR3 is TGCGCCAGCAGCCAAGTGGACACCTATGGCTACACCTTC. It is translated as CASSQVDTYGYTF.

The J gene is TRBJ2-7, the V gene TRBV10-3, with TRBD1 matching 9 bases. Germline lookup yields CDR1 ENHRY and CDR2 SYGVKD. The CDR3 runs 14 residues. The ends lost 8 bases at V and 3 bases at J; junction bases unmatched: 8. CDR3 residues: CAIGLQGALYEQYF. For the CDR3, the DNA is TGTGCCATCGGTCTACAGGGGGCGCTCTACGAGCAGTACTTC.

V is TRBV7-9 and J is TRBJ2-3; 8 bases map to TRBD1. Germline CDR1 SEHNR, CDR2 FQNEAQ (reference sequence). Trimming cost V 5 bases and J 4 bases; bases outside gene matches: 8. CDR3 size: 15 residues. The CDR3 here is CASSPGTGSPDTQYF. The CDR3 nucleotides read TGTGCCAGCAGCCCCGGGACAGGATCGCCAGATACGCAGTATTTT.

Here the CDR3 DNA reads TGTGCCAGCAGTGATCACGGGAGGGGAGAGACCCAGTACTTC. Amino acid sequence: CASSDHGRGETQYF. The V call is TRBV6-1, the J call TRBJ2-5; 8 bases line up with TRBD2. The CDR3 covers 14 residues. Looked up from germline, CDR1 is MNHNS and CDR2 is SASEGT. The V and J ends lost 3 bases and 4 bases, in that order; junction bases with no gene match: 4.

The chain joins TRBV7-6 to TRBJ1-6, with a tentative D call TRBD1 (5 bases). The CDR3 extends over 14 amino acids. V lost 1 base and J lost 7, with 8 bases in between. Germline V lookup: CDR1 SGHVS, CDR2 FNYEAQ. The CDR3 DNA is TGTGCCAGCAGCTTAGGGACACAAAATTCACCCCTCCACTTT. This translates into CASSLGTQNSPLHF.

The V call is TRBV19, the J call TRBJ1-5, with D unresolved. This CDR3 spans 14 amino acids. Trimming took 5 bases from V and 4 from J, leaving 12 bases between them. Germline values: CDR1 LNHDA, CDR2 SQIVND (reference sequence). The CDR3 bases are TGTGCCAGTAGTTGGCAGTTTTGGAATCAGCCCCAGCATTTT. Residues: CASSWQFWNQPQHF. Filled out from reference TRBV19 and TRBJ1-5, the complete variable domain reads DGGITQSPKYLFRKEGQNVTLSCEQNLNHDAMYWYRQDPGQGLRLIYYSQIVNDFQKGDIAEGYSVSREKKESFPLTVTSAQKNPTAFYLCASSWQFWNQPQHFGDGTRLSIL.

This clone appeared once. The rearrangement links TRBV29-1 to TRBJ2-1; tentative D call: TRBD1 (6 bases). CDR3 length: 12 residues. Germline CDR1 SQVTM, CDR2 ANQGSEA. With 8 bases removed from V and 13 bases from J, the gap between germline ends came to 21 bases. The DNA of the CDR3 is TGCAGCTCTTCCGGCGAAGGGGGATACCAGTTCTTC. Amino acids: CSSSGEGGYQFF.

The CDR3 sequence is CASSRGVAGDNEQFF. The CDR3 bases are TGTGCCAGCAGTCGCGGGGTCGCCGGGGACAATGAGCAGTTCTTC. The chain has TRBV27 and TRBJ2-1; maybe TRBD2 (6 bases). The germline V gene has CDR1 MNHEY and CDR2 SMNVEV (reference sequence). There are 15 residues in the CDR3. The V end lost 5 bases, the J end lost 5 bases, and 16 bases lay between the germline ends.

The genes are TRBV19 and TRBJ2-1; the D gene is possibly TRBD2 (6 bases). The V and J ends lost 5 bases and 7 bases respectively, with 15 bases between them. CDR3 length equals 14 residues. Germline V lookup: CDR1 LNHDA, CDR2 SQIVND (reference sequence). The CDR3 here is CASSLTGTRNEQFF. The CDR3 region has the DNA TGTGCCAGTAGTTTAACCGGGACTCGGAATGAGCAGTTCTTC. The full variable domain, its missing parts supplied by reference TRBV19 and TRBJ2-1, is DGGITQSPKYLFRKEGQNVTLSCEQNLNHDAMYWYRQDPGQGLRLIYYSQIVNDFQKGDIAEGYSVSREKKESFPLTVTSAQKNPTAFYLCASSLTGTRNEQFFGPGTRLTVL.

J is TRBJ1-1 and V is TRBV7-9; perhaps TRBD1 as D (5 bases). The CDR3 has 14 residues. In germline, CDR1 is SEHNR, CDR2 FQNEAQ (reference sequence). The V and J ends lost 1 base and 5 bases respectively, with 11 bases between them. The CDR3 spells CASSLEGPLTEAFF. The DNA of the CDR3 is TGTGCCAGCAGCTTAGAGGGGCCGTTAACTGAAGCTTTCTTT. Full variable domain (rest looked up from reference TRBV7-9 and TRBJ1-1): DTGVSQNPRHKITKRGQNVTFRCDPISEHNRLYWYRQTLGQGPEFLTYFQNEAQLEKSRLLSDRFSAERPKGSFSTLEIQRTEQGDSAMYLCASSLEGPLTEAFFGQGTRLTVV.

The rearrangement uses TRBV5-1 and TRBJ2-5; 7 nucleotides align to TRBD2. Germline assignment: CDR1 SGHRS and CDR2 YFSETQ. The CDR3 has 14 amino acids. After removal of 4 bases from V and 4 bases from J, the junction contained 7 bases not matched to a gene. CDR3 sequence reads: CASSPGLEGETQYF. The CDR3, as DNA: TGCGCCAGCAGCCCTGGACTAGAAGGAGAGACCCAGTACTTC.

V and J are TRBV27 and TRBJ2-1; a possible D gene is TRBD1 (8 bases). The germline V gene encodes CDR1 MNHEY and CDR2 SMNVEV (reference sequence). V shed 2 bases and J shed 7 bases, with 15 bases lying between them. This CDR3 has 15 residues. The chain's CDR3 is CASSLNRGGMNEQFF. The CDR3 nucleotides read TGTGCCAGCAGTTTAAACAGGGGGGGGATGAATGAGCAGTTCTTC.

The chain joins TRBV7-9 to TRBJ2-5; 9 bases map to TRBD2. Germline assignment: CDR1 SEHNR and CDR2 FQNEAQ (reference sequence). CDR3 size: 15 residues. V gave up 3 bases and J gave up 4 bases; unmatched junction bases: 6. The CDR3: CASSLGGGAGETQYF. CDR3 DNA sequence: TGTGCCAGCAGCTTGGGCGGGGGGGCCGGAGAGACCCAGTACTTC.

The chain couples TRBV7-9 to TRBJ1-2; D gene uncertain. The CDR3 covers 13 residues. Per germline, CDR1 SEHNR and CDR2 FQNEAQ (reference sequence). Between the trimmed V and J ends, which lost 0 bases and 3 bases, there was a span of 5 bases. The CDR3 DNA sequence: TGTGCCAGCAGCTTAGCTTCGGACTATGGCTACACCTTC. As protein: CASSLASDYGYTF.

The CDR3 protein is CASSLGRTSGPDTQYF. The CDR3 coding sequence is TGTGCCAGCAGCCTGGGGAGGACTAGCGGCCCAGATACGCAGTATTTT. This chain joins TRBV7-9 and TRBJ2-3; TRBD2 matches 10 bases. The ends lost 5 bases at V and 4 bases at J; junction bases unmatched: 9. The CDR3 runs 16 residues. Germline V gene sequence: CDR1 SEHNR, CDR2 FQNEAQ (reference sequence).

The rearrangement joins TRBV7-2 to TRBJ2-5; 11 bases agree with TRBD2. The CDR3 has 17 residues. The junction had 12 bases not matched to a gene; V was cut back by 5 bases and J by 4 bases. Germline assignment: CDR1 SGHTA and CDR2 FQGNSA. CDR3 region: CASSARVAGGGGETQYF. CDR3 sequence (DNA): TGTGCCAGCAGCGCCAGGGTAGCGGGGGGGGGAGGAGAGACCCAGTACTTC.